The rows below give T cell receptor beta chains drawn from one sample of a study of blood T cell repertoires in COVID-19. Produced via immunoSEQ multiplex PCR; TCRdb's table is partial and in-frame only. Altogether a few hundred thousand clones are present, about 88% being singletons, with the ten largest covering about a sixth. The sample comprised peripheral blood. All receptors come from a man between 50 and 59 years old with COVID-19, enrolled during active disease. CDR3s include the opening cysteine and the closing phenylalanine or tryptophan. A D gene is named only where the DNA matches it firmly. Some rows have no size entry. The others give once, few or many, or a class for an expanded clone.

cdr3_aa	cdr3_nt	d_call	j_call	v_call	clone_size
CASSYTLAGGPETQYF	TGTGCCAGCAGTTACACACTAGCGGGGGGGCCAGAGACCCAGTACTTC	TRBD2	TRBJ2-5	TRBV6-6	NA
CASSLRQGGETQYF	TGTGCCAGCAGCTTAAGACAGGGGGGGGAGACCCAGTACTTC	TRBD1	TRBJ2-5	TRBV7-6	NA
CASSPRKAGSNYNEQFF	TGTGCCAGCAGTCCGAGAAAAGCGGGGTCTAACTACAATGAGCAGTTCTTC	TRBD2	TRBJ2-1	TRBV27	NA
CASSFGQFRNTGELFF	TGTGCCAGCAGCTTCGGACAGTTTAGAAACACCGGGGAGCTGTTTTTT	NA	TRBJ2-2	TRBV11-2	NA
CAWSLAGGGSNQPQHF	TGTGCCTGGAGCCTAGCGGGGGGAGGGAGCAATCAGCCCCAGCATTTT	NA	TRBJ1-5	TRBV30	NA
CASTTGSTDTQYF	TGCGCCAGCACCACTGGTAGCACAGATACGCAGTATTTT	NA	TRBJ2-3	TRBV5-1	NA
CATSRPGRPTGGANVLTF	TGTGCCACCAGCAGACCGGGCCGCCCGACGGGGGGGGCCAACGTCCTGACTTTC	NA	TRBJ2-6	TRBV15	NA
CASTSLPGTSVYEQYF	TGTGCCAGCACCTCCCTCCCCGGGACTAGTGTTTACGAGCAGTACTTC	TRBD2	TRBJ2-7	TRBV7-9	NA
CASRQRGVSYEQYF	TGTGCCAGCAGGCAGCGGGGAGTCTCCTACGAGCAGTACTTC	TRBD2	TRBJ2-7	TRBV13	few
CASSKADSTFYEQYF	TGTGCCAGCAGCAAAGCTGACAGCACATTCTACGAGCAGTACTTC	NA	TRBJ2-7	TRBV21-1	NA
CASNGGDYNEQFF	TGTGCCAGCAATGGGGGGGACTACAATGAGCAGTTCTTC	TRBD2	TRBJ2-1	TRBV9	NA
CASSEARANTEAFF	TGTGCCAGCAGTGAAGCCAGGGCGAACACTGAAGCTTTCTTT	NA	TRBJ1-1	TRBV6-1	NA
CASSVDSYSSYNEQFF	TGTGCCAGCAGCGTAGATTCCTACAGCTCCTACAATGAGCAGTTCTTC	NA	TRBJ2-1	TRBV9	NA
CASSLGALRGGFTGELFF	TGTGCCAGCAGCTTGGGAGCCCTAAGGGGGGGGTTTACCGGGGAGCTGTTTTTT	NA	TRBJ2-2	TRBV5-4	NA
CASSSILAGLEQFF	TGTGCCAGCAGCTCAATCCTAGCGGGACTGGAGCAGTTCTTC	TRBD2	TRBJ2-1	TRBV9	once
CASSPGTRNTGELFF	TGTGCCAGCAGCCCGGGGACTCGTAACACCGGGGAGCTGTTTTTT	NA	TRBJ2-2	TRBV11-3	NA
CASSRGTSGASTDTQYF	TGTGCCAGCAGCCGCGGGACTAGCGGAGCTAGCACAGATACGCAGTATTTT	TRBD2	TRBJ2-3	TRBV4-2	NA